This T cell receptor (beta chain) was documented in a study of shared clonotypes between healthy human individuals. V was shortened by 4 bases and J by 14 bases, with 21 bases between the two germline ends. The CDR3 totals 15 residues. Germline V gives CDR1 MDHEN, CDR2 SYDVKM. For this clone: What it binds is unknown.

General study findings and limits: The expectation was that sequencing depth would affect clonotype sharing among donors. In several donors, about 5% of naive CD4 clonotypes appeared in common. Relative to clonotypes present in all four donors, those not shared had lower generation probabilities.

Each replicate PCR on the sorted subsets used about 0.2 ug DNA (about 30,000 T cell genomes). Repertoires were generated with immunoSEQ multiplex PCR, while TCRdb's copy carries only in-frame clones and drops some. The table includes some 500,000 clones, 90% to 97% detected once. The source of this sequence is a woman aged 25-40 years in good health. The sequencing input was naive CD4+ T cells sorted from blood. The subset denotes: CD45RA+ positively selected. V usage is TRBV28 and J usage is TRBJ1-6, with a tentative D call TRBD1 (5 bases). The CDR3 DNA reads as TGTGCCAGCAGTTGGTCCGGAGCACCCTTGGGGGCCCTCCACTTT. Its translation: CASSWSGAPLGALHF. Complete variable domain (other parts from reference TRBV28 and TRBJ1-6): DVKVTQSSRYLVKRTGEKVFLECVQDMDHENMFWYRQDPGLGLRLIYFSYDVKMKEKGDIPEGYSVSREKKERFSLILESASTNQTSMYLCASSWSGAPLGALHFGNGTRLTVT.